This T cell receptor (beta chain) was profiled in a study of PD-1 blockade in classical Hodgkin lymphoma. Study results and limitations: At baseline, newly diagnosed patients reportedly showed less TCR diversity than healthy donors.

Time point here: newly diagnosed, previously untreated cHL patient sample. Magnetic negative selection purified CD4+ T cells from thawed PBMCs. Comparator PBMCs were from newly diagnosed, untreated classical Hodgkin lymphoma. Measured with immunoSEQ multiplex PCR; TCRdb has only the in-frame clones, and not every one. The data show fewer than 40,000 clones, around 89% seen once. With regard to this clone: As yet, its antigen is unknown.

The CDR3 has 13 residues. Between the trimmed V and J ends, which lost 4 bases and 6 bases, there was a span of 14 bases. Germline V gene lookup returns CDR1 SGHDT and CDR2 YYEEEE. This clonotype was sampled from a human donor with classical Hodgkin lymphoma. Sample: CD4+ T cells from blood. The V and J genes are TRBV5-6 and TRBJ2-7; D may match TRBD1 or TRBD2 (5 bases each). The CDR3 nucleotides are TGTGCCAGCAGCCCAGCCGGGGCGTCCGAGCAGTACTTC. Translating gives CASSPAGASEQYF.